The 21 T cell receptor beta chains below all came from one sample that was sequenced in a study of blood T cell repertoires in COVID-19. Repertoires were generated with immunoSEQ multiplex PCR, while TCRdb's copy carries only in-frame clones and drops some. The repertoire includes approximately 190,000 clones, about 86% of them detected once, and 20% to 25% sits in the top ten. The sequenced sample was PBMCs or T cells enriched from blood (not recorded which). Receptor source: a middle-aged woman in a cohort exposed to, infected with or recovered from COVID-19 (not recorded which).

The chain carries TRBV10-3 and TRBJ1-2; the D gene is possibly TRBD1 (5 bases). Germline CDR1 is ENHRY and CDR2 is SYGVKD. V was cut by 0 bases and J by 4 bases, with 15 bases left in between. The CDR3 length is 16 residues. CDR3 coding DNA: TGTGCCATCAGTGAGTCCGTGGGGAGGGGAAGCTATGGCTACACCTTC. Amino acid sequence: CAISESVGRGSYGYTF.

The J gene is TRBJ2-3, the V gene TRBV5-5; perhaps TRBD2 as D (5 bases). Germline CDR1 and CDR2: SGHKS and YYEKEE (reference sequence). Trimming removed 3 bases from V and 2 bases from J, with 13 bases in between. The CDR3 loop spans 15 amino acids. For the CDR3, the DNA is TGTGCCAGCAGCTCCCGGGAACTACCCACAGATACGCAGTATTTT. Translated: CASSSRELPTDTQYF.

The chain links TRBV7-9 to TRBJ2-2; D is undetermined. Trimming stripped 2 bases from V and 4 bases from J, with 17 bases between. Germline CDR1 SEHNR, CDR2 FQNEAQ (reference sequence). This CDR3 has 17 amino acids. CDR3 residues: CASSLLGGSHPTGELFF. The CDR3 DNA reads TGTGCCAGCAGCTTACTAGGCGGATCCCACCCCACCGGGGAGCTGTTTTTT.

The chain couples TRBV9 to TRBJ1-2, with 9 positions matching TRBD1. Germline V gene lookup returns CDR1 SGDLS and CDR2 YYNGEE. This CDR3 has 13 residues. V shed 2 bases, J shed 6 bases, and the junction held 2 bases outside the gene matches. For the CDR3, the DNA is TGTGCCAGCAGCGTTGGGACAGGGCATGGCTACACCTTC. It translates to CASSVGTGHGYTF.

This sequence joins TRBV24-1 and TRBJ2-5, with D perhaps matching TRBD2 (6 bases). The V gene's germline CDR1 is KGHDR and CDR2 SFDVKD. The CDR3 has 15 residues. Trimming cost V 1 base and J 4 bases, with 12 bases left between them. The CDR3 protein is CATSDLGRRGETQYF. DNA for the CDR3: TGTGCCACCAGTGATTTAGGCCGGCGGGGAGAGACCCAGTACTTC.

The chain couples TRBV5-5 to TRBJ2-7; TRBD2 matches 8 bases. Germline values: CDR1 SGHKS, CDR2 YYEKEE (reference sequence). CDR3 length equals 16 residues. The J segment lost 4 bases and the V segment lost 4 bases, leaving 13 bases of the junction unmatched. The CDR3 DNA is TGTGCCAGCAGCGTCGGGGGGGTCTTTCGGATTTACGAGCAGTACTTC. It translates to CASSVGGVFRIYEQYF.

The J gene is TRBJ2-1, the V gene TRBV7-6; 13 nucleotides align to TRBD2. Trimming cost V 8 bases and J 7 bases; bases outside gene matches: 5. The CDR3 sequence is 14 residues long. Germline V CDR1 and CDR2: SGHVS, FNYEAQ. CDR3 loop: CASSGLAGKNEQFF. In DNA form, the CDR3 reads TGTGCCAGCTCGGGACTAGCGGGAAAGAATGAGCAGTTCTTC.

CDR3 sequence: CSVRLSYEQYF. The CDR3 DNA sequence: TGCAGTGTCAGACTATCCTACGAGCAGTACTTC. This sequence joins TRBV20-1 and TRBJ2-7, with D perhaps TRBD2 (5 bases). V dropped 7 bases and J dropped 1 base, with 8 bases sitting between them. From germline, CDR1 is DFQATT and CDR2 SNEGSKA (reference sequence). CDR3 length equals 11 residues.

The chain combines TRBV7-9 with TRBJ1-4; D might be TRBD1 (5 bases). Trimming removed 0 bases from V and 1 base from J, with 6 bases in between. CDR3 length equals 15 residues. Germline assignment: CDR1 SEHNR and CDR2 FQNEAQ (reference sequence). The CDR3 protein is CASSLAQGTNEKLFF. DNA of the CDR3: TGTGCCAGCAGCTTAGCGCAGGGAACTAATGAAAAACTGTTTTTT.

CDR3: CASSYSGVAGSNEQFF. The CDR3, as DNA: TGTGCCAGCAGTTACTCGGGGGTAGCGGGGTCCAATGAGCAGTTCTTC. The chain uses TRBV6-5 and TRBJ2-1; 8 bases match TRBD2. Germline CDR1 reads MNHEY; CDR2 reads SVGAGI. With 0 bases clipped from V and 6 bases from J, the junction kept 7 bases outside the gene matches. The CDR3 contains 16 residues.

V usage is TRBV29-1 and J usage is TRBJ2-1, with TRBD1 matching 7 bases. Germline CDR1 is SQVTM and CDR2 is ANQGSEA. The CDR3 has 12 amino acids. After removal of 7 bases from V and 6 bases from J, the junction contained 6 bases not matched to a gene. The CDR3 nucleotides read TGCAGCGCCAGGACAGGCCCCAATGAGCAGTTCTTC. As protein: CSARTGPNEQFF.

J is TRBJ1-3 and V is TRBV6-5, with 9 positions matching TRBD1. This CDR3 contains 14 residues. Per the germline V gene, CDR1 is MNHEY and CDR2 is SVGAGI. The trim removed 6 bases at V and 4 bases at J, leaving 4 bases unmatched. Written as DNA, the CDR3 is TGTGCCAGCAGCACAACAGGGGGCGGAAACACCATATATTTT. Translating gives CASSTTGGGNTIYF.

CDR3 nucleotides: TGCAGCGTCAGGGACAGCCCCTATGGCTACACCTTC. It specifies CSVRDSPYGYTF. V is TRBV29-1 and J is TRBJ1-2; 7 bases agree with TRBD1. The CDR3 runs to 12 residues. CDR1 is SQVTM and CDR2 is ANQGSEA in the germline V gene. Germline trimming cut 6 bases from V and 4 bases from J; bases unmatched to any gene: 5.

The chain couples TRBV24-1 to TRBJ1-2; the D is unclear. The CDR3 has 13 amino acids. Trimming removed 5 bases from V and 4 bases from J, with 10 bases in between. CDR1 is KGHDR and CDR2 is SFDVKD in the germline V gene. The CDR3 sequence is CATSAPGSYGYTF. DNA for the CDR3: TGTGCCACCAGTGCCCCGGGGAGCTATGGCTACACCTTC.

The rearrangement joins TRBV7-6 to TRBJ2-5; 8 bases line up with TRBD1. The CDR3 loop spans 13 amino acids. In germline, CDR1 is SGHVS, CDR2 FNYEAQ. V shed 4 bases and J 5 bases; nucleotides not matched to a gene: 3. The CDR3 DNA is TGTGCCAGCAGCTACAGGGGGTGGGAGACCCAGTACTTC. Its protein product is CASSYRGWETQYF. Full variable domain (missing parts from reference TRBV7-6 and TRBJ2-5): GAGVSQSPRYKVTKRGQDVALRCDPISGHVSLYWYRQALGQGPEFLTYFNYEAQQDKSGLPNDRFSAERPEGSISTLTIQRTEQRDSAMYRCASSYRGWETQYFGPGTRLLVL.

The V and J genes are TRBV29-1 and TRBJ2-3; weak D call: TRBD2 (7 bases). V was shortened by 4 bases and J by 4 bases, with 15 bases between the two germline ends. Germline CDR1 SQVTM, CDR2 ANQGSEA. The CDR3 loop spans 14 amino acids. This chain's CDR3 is CSVVRGAEADTQYF. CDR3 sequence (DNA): TGCAGCGTTGTCCGGGGGGCCGAGGCAGATACGCAGTATTTT.

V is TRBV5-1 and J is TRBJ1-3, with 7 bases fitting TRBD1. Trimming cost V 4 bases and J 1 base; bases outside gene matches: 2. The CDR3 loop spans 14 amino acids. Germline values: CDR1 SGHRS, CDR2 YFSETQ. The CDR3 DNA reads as TGCGCCAGCAGCCCGACAGGGTCTGGAAACACCATATATTTT. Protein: CASSPTGSGNTIYF. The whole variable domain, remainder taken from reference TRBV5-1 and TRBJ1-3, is KAGVTQTPRYLIKTRGQQVTLSCSPISGHRSVSWYQQTPGQGLQFLFEYFSETQRNKGNFPGRFSGRQFSNSRSEMNVSTLELGDSALYLCASSPTGSGNTIYFGEGSWLTVV.

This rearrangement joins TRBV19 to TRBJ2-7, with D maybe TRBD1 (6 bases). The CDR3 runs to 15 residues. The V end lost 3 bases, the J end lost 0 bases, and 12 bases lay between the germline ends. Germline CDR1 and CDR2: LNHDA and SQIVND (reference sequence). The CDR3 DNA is TGTGCCAGTAGTATTCGCAGGGGCCGCTCCTACGAGCAGTACTTC. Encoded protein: CASSIRRGRSYEQYF.

CDR3 bases: TGTGCCAGCAGTGACAGGGTTACTGAAGCTTTCTTT. Translating gives CASSDRVTEAFF. V and J are TRBV6-1 and TRBJ1-1, with D tentatively TRBD1 (5 bases). V was pared by 3 bases and J by 5 bases, with 7 bases between. The germline CDR1 and CDR2 sequences are MNHNS and SASEGT. The CDR3 has 12 amino acids.

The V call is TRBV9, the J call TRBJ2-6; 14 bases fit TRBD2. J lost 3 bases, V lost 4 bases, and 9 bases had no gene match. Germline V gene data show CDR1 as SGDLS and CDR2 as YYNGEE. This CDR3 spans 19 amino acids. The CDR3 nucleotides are TGTGCCAGCAGCCCAAAACAGGGACTAGCGGGAGTTGGGGCCAACGTCCTGACTTTC. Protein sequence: CASSPKQGLAGVGANVLTF.

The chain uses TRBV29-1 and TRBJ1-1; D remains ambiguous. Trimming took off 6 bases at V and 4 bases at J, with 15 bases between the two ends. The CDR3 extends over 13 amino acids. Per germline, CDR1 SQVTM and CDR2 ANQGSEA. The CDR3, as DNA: TGCAGCGTGGAGCACGAGCGGGGCACTGAAGCTTTCTTT. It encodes CSVEHERGTEAFF.